These T cell receptor beta chains were read from a single sample in a study of T cells in localized non-small cell lung cancer. Clones were sequenced by immunoSEQ multiplex PCR, and TCRdb holds only the in-frame ones, with some missing. The sample carries about 12,000 clones, around 83% recorded once. Specimen: peripheral blood, collected before any cancer treatment. Source of these receptors: a male donor at least 60 years old with stage III lung adenocarcinoma. Each CDR3 is given with its conserved first and last residue. Each record gives: clone size, V gene, D gene, J gene, CDR3 DNA, CDR3 protein. The D gene is left open where the match is weak. Only some rows state a clone size, as once, few, many or a class for expanded clones.

once	TRBV2	.	TRBJ1-4	TGTGCCACCGAACCGACTCAACGCGAAAAACTGTTTTTT	CATEPTQREKLFF
.	TRBV7-2	.	TRBJ2-5	TGTGCCAGCAGCTTTCCTGGGTGGGCGGGATCCCTGGGGTCGGACTTC	CASSFPGWAGSLGSDF
.	TRBV19	.	TRBJ1-1	TGTGCCAGTAGTAGGGCACGCGGGGCTAACACTGAAGCTTTCTTT	CASSRARGANTEAFF
once	TRBV7-2	TRBD2	TRBJ2-2	TGTGCCAGCAGCTTAGTAGCGGGGGGGAACACCGGGGAGCTGTTTTTT	CASSLVAGGNTGELFF
hyperexpanded	TRBV4-1	.	TRBJ2-5	TGCGCCAGCAGCCCTGAAGGACAGCCGAGGGAGACCCAGTACTTC	CASSPEGQPRETQYF
.	TRBV7-8	TRBD2	TRBJ2-5	TGTGCCAGCAGCTTAGTGACCCGGGGGGGCGGGACCCAGTACTTC	CASSLVTRGGGTQYF
once	TRBV18	.	TRBJ1-3	TGTGCCAGCTCACCAGATGCTGCTGGAAACACCATATATTTT	CASSPDAAGNTIYF
.	TRBV9	TRBD2	TRBJ2-3	TGTGCCAGCACTGAGACTAGCGGGAGCACAGATACGCAGTATTTT	CASTETSGSTDTQYF
.	TRBV29-1	.	TRBJ2-7	TGCAGCGCTGATAAAGGAGCTCTTAGCTCCTACGAGCAGTACTTC	CSADKGALSSYEQYF
.	TRBV18	TRBD1	TRBJ1-5	TGTGCCAGCTCACCGGGGACAGTGGGGAATCAGCCCCAGCATTTT	CASSPGTVGNQPQHF
once	TRBV7-9	TRBD2	TRBJ2-1	TGTGCCAGCAGCAGAGACCTTGGCGGGGGAAACTACAATGAGCAGTTCTTC	CASSRDLGGGNYNEQFF
.	TRBV19	.	TRBJ1-2	TGTGCCAGTAGTGACCCCAGGGTTGGGGGCTACACCTTC	CASSDPRVGGYTF
.	TRBV15	TRBD1	TRBJ2-7	TGTGCCACCAGCATAGGGACAGAGATCTGGGAGCAGTACTTC	CATSIGTEIWEQYF
few	TRBV27	.	TRBJ1-6	TGTGCCAGCAGTTTAGTAGCCAATTCACCCCTCCACTTT	CASSLVANSPLHF
.	TRBV7-9	.	TRBJ2-5	TGTGCCAGCAGCTTAGATGGGGGATGGGAGACCCAGTACTTC	CASSLDGGWETQYF
.	TRBV5-6	.	TRBJ1-2	TGTGCCAGCAGCGAAGCGTCGGGCTATGGCTACACCTTC	CASSEASGYGYTF
.	TRBV7-9	TRBD1	TRBJ2-3	TGTGCCAGCAGCTTCAAAAGGACAGGACCTAGCACAGATACGCAGTATTTT	CASSFKRTGPSTDTQYF
.	TRBV14	.	TRBJ1-3	TGTGCCAGCAGCCAAGATTTGGCGGGCTCTGGAAACACCATATATTTT	CASSQDLAGSGNTIYF
.	TRBV10-3	.	TRBJ1-4	TGTGCCATCAGTAGTCGGGAGGAAGGTGAAAAACTGTTTTTT	CAISSREEGEKLFF
.	TRBV6-1	TRBD2	TRBJ2-1	TGTGCCAGCAGTGGGATCGGCGGGAGGGCCAATGAGCAGTTCTTC	CASSGIGGRANEQFF
few	TRBV19	TRBD1	TRBJ1-3	TGTGCCAGTAAGGGGGCCAGAAACACCATATATTTT	CASKGARNTIYF
.	TRBV5-6	.	TRBJ2-1	TGTGCCAGCAGCTTGCAGCCCCCACACGGCAATGAGCAGTTCTTC	CASSLQPPHGNEQFF
.	TRBV7-8	TRBD1	TRBJ2-7	TGTGCCAGCAGCTCATTAGACAGGGGGAAAACCTACGAGCAGTACTTC	CASSSLDRGKTYEQYF
.	TRBV30	TRBD2	TRBJ2-3	TGTGCCTGGAGTCCCCATTTTGGAAGCGGGAGGGCCGGCACAGATACGCAGTATTTT	CAWSPHFGSGRAGTDTQYF
.	TRBV5-3	.	TRBJ2-1	TGTGCCAGAAGCTTGTCGAGATTGGCCTACAATGAGCAGTTCTTC	CARSLSRLAYNEQFF
.	TRBV4-1	.	TRBJ1-1	TGCGCCAGCAGCCAAGAGGCAGGAGGCACTGAAGCTTTCTTT	CASSQEAGGTEAFF
.	TRBV9	.	TRBJ2-5	TGTGCCAGCAGCCCCAGGGGGCGGGGGCAAGAGACCCAGTACTTC	CASSPRGRGQETQYF
.	TRBV10-3	.	TRBJ1-2	TGTGCCATCAGTGACTCGGAGGGTGTGGACTATGGCTACACCTTC	CAISDSEGVDYGYTF
.	TRBV11-3	.	TRBJ2-3	TGTGCCAGCAGCCCTATGGGTGATACGCAGTATTTT	CASSPMGDTQYF
few	TRBV10-1	.	TRBJ1-1	TGCGCCAGCAGCCGACAGGTAGACACTGAAGCTTTCTTT	CASSRQVDTEAFF
.	TRBV5-1	TRBD1	TRBJ2-1	TGCGCCAGCAGCTTGCGGGACAGCTCCTACAATGAGCAGTTCTTC	CASSLRDSSYNEQFF
.	TRBV6-5	TRBD1	TRBJ1-2	TGTGCCAGCAGCTCCGGGACAGGGATAAATGGCTACACCTTC	CASSSGTGINGYTF
.	TRBV9	.	TRBJ1-6	TGTGCCAGCAGCGGGACCCTCTATAATTCACCCCTCCACTTT	CASSGTLYNSPLHF